Shown below are 20 T cell receptor beta chains from a single sample sequenced in a study of prognosis after radiotherapy for stage I lung cancer. Multiplex PCR in two rounds served to amplify TCR beta CDR3 from genomic DNA. Primers were specific to each TRBV and TRBJ gene in first-round PCR. TCRdb fed the multiplex PCR reads into MiXCR, producing one record per CDR3 protein. The sample contains roughly 30,000 distinct CDR3 sequences, about 31% of which appear only once. Sequencing used PBMCs, obtained before or after stereotactic body radiation therapy (not recorded which). The source of these receptors is a donor of 50 years or more with non-small cell lung cancer.

This clonotype was detected many times. V gene TRBV5-1 combines with J gene TRBJ2-5, with 9 bases lining up with TRBD1. Germline loops: CDR1 SGHRS, CDR2 YFSETQ. The CDR3 totals 13 residues. Germline trimming cut 6 bases from V and 4 bases from J; bases unmatched to any gene: 4. The CDR3 region is CASKKQGAETQYF. CDR3 coding DNA: TGCGCCAGCAAAAAACAGGGGGCAGAGACCCAGTACTTC.

Points on this clonotype: It is likely a read error: a sequence one base away is far more abundant. J is TRBJ1-2 and V is TRBV6-5; D is possibly TRBD1 (6 bases). Germline CDR1 and CDR2: MNHEY and SVGAGI. The CDR3 has 13 residues. V dropped 6 bases and J dropped 3 bases, with 11 bases sitting between them. CDR3 sequence: CASRQAGDYGYTF. In nucleotides, the CDR3 is TGTGCCAGCAGGCAGGCAGGGGACTATGGCTACACCTTC.

This clonotype was observed many times. The chain joins TRBV25-1 to TRBJ2-1; TRBD2 matches 7 bases. V was pared by 1 base and J by 3 bases, with 6 bases of the junction left unmatched. Germline values: CDR1 MGHDK, CDR2 SYGVNS. The CDR3 runs 16 residues. CDR3 protein: CASSEFLAGDYNEQFF. Here the CDR3 DNA reads TGTGCCAGCAGTGAATTTTTGGCGGGGGACTACAATGAGCAGTTCTTC.

This clonotype appeared a single time. The V and J genes are TRBV7-2 and TRBJ2-2; no reliable D call. The CDR3 loop spans 15 amino acids. Per germline, CDR1 SGHTA and CDR2 FQGNSA. Trimming stripped 5 bases from V and 0 bases from J, with 10 bases between. The CDR3 loop reads CASSLFIANTGELFF. The CDR3 DNA reads TGTGCCAGCAGCCTTTTTATCGCGAACACCGGGGAGCTGTTTTTT.

This clonotype was detected ten times or more. The chain uses TRBV11-2 and TRBJ2-5; unclear D gene. The germline CDR1 and CDR2 sequences are SGHAT and FQNNGV. V was cut by 3 bases and J by 2 bases, with 7 bases left in between. The CDR3 is 13 amino acids. The CDR3 loop is CASSFGRQETQYF. DNA for the CDR3: TGTGCCAGCAGCTTTGGACGACAAGAGACCCAGTACTTC.

By sample share, this clonotype is medium-sized. J is TRBJ2-1 and V is TRBV7-2, with D uncertain. V lost 1 base and J lost 3, with 4 bases in between. CDR1 and CDR2 from the germline V gene are SGHTA and FQGNSA. This CDR3 region has 13 residues. DNA of the CDR3: TGTGCCAGCAGCTTAGGCATCTACAATGAGCAGTTCTTC. This codes for CASSLGIYNEQFF.

In its sample, this clonotype was seen many times. V gene TRBV5-1 combines with J gene TRBJ2-7; D may be TRBD1 (6 bases). The CDR3 extends over 14 amino acids. V shed 6 bases and J shed 6 bases, with 19 bases lying between them. Germline V gene data show CDR1 as SGHRS and CDR2 as YFSETQ. The CDR3 reads CASTAGQSPSEQYF. The CDR3 DNA is TGCGCCAGCACAGCCGGACAGAGCCCTTCCGAGCAGTACTTC.

This clonotype was seen ten or more times. The CDR3 is CASTGAFSGANVLTF. The CDR3 nucleotides read TGTGCCAGTACGGGGGCCTTCTCTGGGGCCAACGTCCTGACTTTC. The V gene is TRBV6-1, the J gene TRBJ2-6, with D perhaps TRBD1 or TRBD2 (6 bases each). Trimming pared 9 bases from V and 0 bases from J, leaving 12 bases between. The CDR3 is 15 amino acids. Germline CDR1 is MNHNS and CDR2 is SASEGT.

In this sample, this clonotype turned up many times. This chain links TRBV9 with TRBJ2-1; TRBD2 matches 11 bases. Germline V gene lookup returns CDR1 SGDLS and CDR2 YYNGEE. J was trimmed by 7 bases and V by 4 bases; bases with no gene match: 10. This CDR3 is built from 16 residues. As DNA, the CDR3 is TGTGCCAGCAGCTACTTTAGCGGGGGGGCGGGGAATGAGCAGTTCTTC. It is translated as CASSYFSGGAGNEQFF.

This clonotype came up many times. The rearrangement joins TRBV3-1 to TRBJ2-7; 8 bases map to TRBD1. V lost 4 bases to trimming and J lost 0 bases; unmatched junction nucleotides: 8. The CDR3 loop spans 16 amino acids. CDR1 is LGHDT, CDR2 YNNKEL, per germline (reference sequence). The CDR3 region is CASSLRRDRPSYEQYF. DNA for the CDR3: TGTGCCAGCAGCCTCCGCCGGGACAGGCCCTCCTACGAGCAGTACTTC.

V is TRBV2 and J is TRBJ1-2; 8 positions match TRBD1. V lost 5 bases to trimming and J lost 7 bases; unmatched junction nucleotides: 9. CDR3 length equals 14 residues. The germline gives CDR1 SNHLY, CDR2 FYNNEI. The CDR3 nucleotides are TGTGCCAGCAGTAAGGAACAGGGGGGTTGTGGCTACACCTTC. This translates into CASSKEQGGCGYTF.

A note on this clonotype: It differs at one base from a far larger clone, so likely a read error. The chain links TRBV6-2 or TRBV6-3 to TRBJ1-4, with 8 bases that match TRBD1. CDR1 is MNHEY, CDR2 SVGEGT, per germline. This CDR3 is built from 13 residues. The CDR3 here is CAGSGTGGRKLFF. For the CDR3, the DNA is TGTGCCGGCAGTGGGACAGGCGGAAGGAAACTGTTTTTT.

This clonotype was seen many times. This chain links TRBV30 with TRBJ1-2; D is possibly TRBD1 (5 bases). Trimming took 2 bases from V and 7 from J, leaving 17 bases between them. The length of the CDR3 is 14 residues. Germline CDR1 GTSNPN, CDR2 SVGIG (reference sequence). The CDR3, as DNA: TGTGCCTGGAGTCCCACCAGGGTCTCTTTTGGCTACACCTTC. It codes for CAWSPTRVSFGYTF.

This clonotype appeared a few times. A much larger clone lies a single base off, so this may be a read error. This chain connects TRBV19 to TRBJ1-5; tentative D call: TRBD1 (5 bases). V was trimmed by 5 bases and J by 1 base, leaving 12 bases between them. The V gene's germline CDR1 is LNHDA and CDR2 SQIVND (reference sequence). This CDR3 region has 15 residues. The CDR3: CASSDFSGSNQPQHF. The DNA of the CDR3 is TGTGCCAGTAGTGATTTTTCAGGGAGCAATCAGCCCCAGCATTTT.

This clonotype was observed many times. Written as DNA, the CDR3 is TGCGCCAGCAGCTTGGTGCAGGGGGCAGAGACCCAGTACTTC. Translation: CASSLVQGAETQYF. The chain recombines TRBV5-1 with TRBJ2-5; 8 bases are shared with TRBD1. After removal of 0 bases from V and 4 bases from J, the junction contained 2 bases not matched to a gene. In germline, CDR1 is SGHRS, CDR2 YFSETQ. The CDR3 has 14 residues.

DNA for the CDR3: TGTGCCAGCAGTTGGGGAAGCTCCTACGAGCAGTACTTC. Its protein product is CASSWGSSYEQYF. The chain couples TRBV6-5 to TRBJ2-7; no clear D gene. The V gene's germline CDR1 is MNHEY and CDR2 SVGAGI. Trimming left V 4 bases short and J 0 bases short, with 7 bases between. The CDR3 spans 13 residues.

The chain uses TRBV6-5 and TRBJ2-7; maybe TRBD1 (6 bases). The V gene's germline CDR1 is MNHEY and CDR2 SVGAGI. The CDR3 covers 12 residues. V dropped 7 bases and J dropped 2 bases, with 9 bases sitting between them. The CDR3 DNA follows: TGTGCCAGCACGGGACAAACCTACGAGCAGTACTTC. It specifies CASTGQTYEQYF.

This chain joins TRBV6-1 and TRBJ2-1, with a weak D call TRBD1 (5 bases). Germline CDR1 MNHNS, CDR2 SASEGT. The CDR3 has 12 residues. Trimming took 7 bases from V and 13 from J, leaving 17 bases between them. The CDR3 loop reads CASIPGQRIQFF. The CDR3 DNA reads TGTGCCAGCATTCCTGGACAACGGATACAGTTCTTC.

This clonotype was seen at least ten times. A much larger clone differs from this one at a single base, so this may be a read error. This sequence joins TRBV28 and TRBJ2-7; D not certain. The CDR3 sequence is 13 residues long. Germline V gene sequence: CDR1 MDHEN, CDR2 SYDVKM. The CDR3 region is CASSPVLSYGQYF. In DNA, the CDR3 is TGTGCCAGCAGCCCAGTGCTATCCTACGGGCAGTACTTC.

This clonotype was seen ten or more times. V is TRBV20-1 and J is TRBJ2-2; D gene uncertain. Looked up from germline, CDR1 is DFQATT and CDR2 is SNEGSKA (reference sequence). This CDR3 is 11 amino acids long. Trimming cost V 3 bases and J 6 bases, with 5 bases left between them. This CDR3 is CSASQAGELFF. The CDR3 DNA is TGCAGTGCTAGTCAGGCCGGGGAGCTGTTTTTT.